This T cell receptor beta chain derives from a study of molecular identifiers for immune sequencing clone quantification. Previously published methods and listed TCR primers were used for the bulk TCR libraries. In TCRdb, the PCR reads were re-called with MiXCR into one record per CDR3 protein. The table has under 650,000 distinct CDR3 sequences, nearly 20% seen once; the top ten hold approximately 0.9%. Per the germline V gene, CDR1 is SGHDN and CDR2 is FVKESK. The CDR3 is 18 amino acids. Trimming took 0 bases from V and 7 from J; bases not matched to a gene: 15. The chain uses TRBV14 and TRBJ2-1, with TRBD2 identical over 7 bases. This receptor was identified in a human donor in good health. Some libraries in this study had Jurkat cell RNA spiked in. The source material was naive CD8+ T cells from blood, with Jurkat cell RNA spiked in. Sample subset: FACS-sorted CD8+CD4-CCR7+CD45RA+ naive T cells. This CDR3 reads CASSQDISGAPLGNEQFF. In DNA, the CDR3 is TGTGCCAGCAGCCAAGATATAAGCGGGGCCCCTTTGGGGAATGAGCAGTTCTTC.